This T cell receptor beta chain was documented in a study of T cell responses to AZD1222 COVID-19 vaccine. Trimming cost V 6 bases and J 3 bases, with 15 bases left between them. The germline gives CDR1 SGHRS, CDR2 YFSETQ. The CDR3 runs to 15 residues. The method was immunoSEQ multiplex PCR; TCRdb's version includes in-frame clones alone and lacks a portion of them. Of 25,000 to 35,000 clones detected, approximately 90% appear once; the ten largest clones hold 45%. The starting material was peripheral blood, obtained on day 0 of AZD1222 vaccination. The receptor was isolated from an adult in good health. The rearrangement uses TRBV5-1 and TRBJ2-2; D might be TRBD2 (6 bases). The CDR3 here is CASTQEGSHTGELFF. The CDR3 coding sequence is TGCGCCAGCACACAGGAGGGGAGCCACACCGGGGAGCTGTTTTTT.